Each of the 9 T cell receptor beta chains below was sequenced from the same sample in a study of shared clonotypes between healthy human individuals. The repertoire was sequenced with immunoSEQ multiplex PCR; TCRdb's copy has only in-frame clones and lacks some. The data hold 600,000 or so clones, with roughly 96% observed a single time. CD45RO-negative cells were positively selected for CCR7, leaving out terminally differentiated effector memory CD45RA+ cells. Material: naive CD8+ T cells sorted from blood. The origin of the receptors is a woman under 40 in good health.

The chain employs TRBV27 and TRBJ2-7; D remains unclear. The CDR3 contains 13 residues. Germline CDR1 is MNHEY and CDR2 is SMNVEV (reference sequence). Between the trimmed V and J ends, which lost 2 bases and 7 bases, there was a span of 12 bases. The chain's CDR3 is CASSLATLTEQYF. CDR3 DNA: TGTGCCAGCAGTTTAGCGACCTTGACAGAGCAGTACTTC.

This clone showed up just once. The rearrangement uses TRBV27 and TRBJ1-2; 10 positions match TRBD1. Germline trimming cut 5 bases from V and 4 bases from J; bases unmatched to any gene: 7. The CDR3 runs 15 residues. Germline V gives CDR1 MNHEY, CDR2 SMNVEV (reference sequence). The CDR3 loop reads CASSPRTGGIYGYTF. CDR3 DNA sequence: TGTGCCAGCAGTCCCCGGACAGGGGGGATCTATGGCTACACCTTC.

The V and J genes are TRBV11-2 and TRBJ2-7; 7 bases line up with TRBD2. Germline loops: CDR1 SGHAT, CDR2 FQNNGV. The length of the CDR3 is 15 residues. The V and J ends lost 5 bases and 6 bases, in that order; junction bases with no gene match: 13. CDR3 nucleotides: TGTGCCAGCAGCCCCGTGTGGGGGGGTCGGGGCGAGCAGTACTTC. Translated: CASSPVWGGRGEQYF.

The chain recombines TRBV11-2 with TRBJ2-7; D gene unclear. Trimming removed 5 bases from V and 3 bases from J, with 17 bases in between. Germline loops: CDR1 SGHAT, CDR2 FQNNGV. The CDR3 length is 15 residues. CDR3 sequence reads: CASSIPSASGYEQYF. The CDR3, as DNA: TGTGCCAGCAGCATCCCGTCCGCCTCTGGCTACGAGCAGTACTTC.

The CDR3 loop reads CASSLDSRTSGNTGELFF. DNA for the CDR3: TGTGCCAGCAGCTTGGACAGTAGGACTAGCGGGAACACCGGGGAGCTGTTTTTT. The V and J genes are TRBV5-6 and TRBJ2-2; 10 nucleotides agree with TRBD2. Looked up from germline, CDR1 is SGHDT and CDR2 is YYEEEE. V was pared by 0 bases and J by 1 base, with 6 bases of the junction left unmatched. The CDR3 runs to 18 residues.

The CDR3 DNA reads as TGTGCCAGCAGCGCGAGCCCCGGGACAGCCTATGGCTACACCTTC. Protein product: CASSASPGTAYGYTF. The V and J genes are TRBV9 and TRBJ1-2; 7 bases are shared with TRBD1. CDR1 is SGDLS, CDR2 YYNGEE, per germline. J lost 4 bases, V lost 3 bases, and 9 bases had no gene match. The CDR3 loop spans 15 amino acids.

The V call is TRBV27, the J call TRBJ2-7; D ambiguous. This CDR3 is built from 13 residues. Germline V gives CDR1 MNHEY, CDR2 SMNVEV (reference sequence). The ends were cut back, 6 bases at V and 1 base at J, with 10 bases in the middle. CDR3 coding DNA: TGTGCCAGCAGGGCAGATCTATCCTACGAGCAGTACTTC. Amino acids: CASRADLSYEQYF.

In DNA form, the CDR3 reads TGTGCCAGCAGCTTGGTAGCAGGGGTGAACACTGAAGCTTTCTTT. Its translation: CASSLVAGVNTEAFF. The chain has TRBV5-4 and TRBJ1-1; D possibly corresponds to TRBD1 (6 bases). V was pared by 0 bases and J by 0 bases, with 9 bases between. Germline-derived CDR1 and CDR2 are SGHNT and YYREEE (reference sequence). The length of the CDR3 is 15 residues. Full variable domain (remainder filled in from reference TRBV5-4 and TRBJ1-1): ETGVTQSPTHLIKTRGQQVTLRCSSQSGHNTVSWYQQALGQGPQFIFQYYREEENGRGNFPPRFSGLQFPNYSSELNVNALELDDSALYLCASSLVAGVNTEAFFGQGTRLTVV.

This rearrangement joins TRBV6-5 to TRBJ2-7; 7 bases fit TRBD1. The V gene end was trimmed by 2 bases and the J gene end by 1 base; junction bases not matched to a gene: 2. The CDR3 loop spans 14 amino acids. Germline CDR1 reads MNHEY; CDR2 reads SVGAGI. The CDR3: CASSYETGSYEQYF. Here the CDR3 DNA reads TGTGCCAGCAGTTACGAGACAGGGTCCTACGAGCAGTACTTC.